This T cell receptor (beta chain) was obtained from a study of T cell responses to AZD1222 COVID-19 vaccine. General study findings and limits: CD4 TCRs associated with vaccination spanned spike, dominating at 160-218 and 743-854.

Clones were sequenced by immunoSEQ multiplex PCR, and TCRdb holds only the in-frame ones, with some missing. The sample consists of just under 90,000 clones, around 90% of them appearing once. This clone was seen once. The antigen is unknown. V lost 3 bases and J lost 7, with 11 bases in between. Germline CDR1 SGDLS, CDR2 YYNGEE. The CDR3 spans 14 residues. The rearrangement links TRBV9 to TRBJ1-6, with D unclear. Specimen: peripheral blood, collected on day 0 of MenACWY control vaccination. The TCR was taken from an adult in good health. The CDR3 sequence is CASSASNQNSPLHF. The DNA of the CDR3 is TGTGCCAGCAGCGCCAGCAACCAGAATTCACCCCTCCACTTT.